The 13 T cell receptor beta chains reported below all come from one sample, sequenced in a study of shared clonotypes between healthy human individuals. The method was immunoSEQ multiplex PCR; TCRdb's version includes in-frame clones alone and lacks a portion of them. The sample shows some 1.5 million clones, roughly 98% of them seen only once. The sequenced sample was naive CD4+ T cells sorted from blood. Regarding subset: CD45RA+ positively selected. The receptors were gathered from a man between 25 and 39 years old in good health.

This chain connects TRBV5-1 to TRBJ1-2; D may be TRBD1 (5 bases). The length of the CDR3 is 18 residues. Trimming took off 0 bases at V and 5 bases at J, with 23 bases between the two ends. The V gene's germline CDR1 is SGHRS and CDR2 YFSETQ. The CDR3: CASSLATAGTLIWYGYTF. The CDR3 nucleotides read TGCGCCAGCAGCTTGGCCACGGCAGGGACCCTGATATGGTATGGCTACACCTTC.

The chain employs TRBV7-2 and TRBJ2-3; D is unclear. Trimming removed 5 bases from V and 0 bases from J, with 3 bases in between. In germline, CDR1 is SGHTA, CDR2 FQGNSA. The CDR3 covers 12 residues. The CDR3 coding sequence is TGTGCCAGCAGCAAAAGCACAGATACGCAGTATTTT. Translated, it gives CASSKSTDTQYF.

J is TRBJ2-7 and V is TRBV7-2, with D uncertain. V lost 1 base, J lost 11 bases, and 15 bases lay in between. Germline CDR1 and CDR2: SGHTA and FQGNSA. The CDR3 length is 13 residues. For the CDR3, the DNA is TGTGCCAGCAGCTTAGAGCCGTCGGCAAGGAAGTACTTC. It translates to CASSLEPSARKYF. The variable domain in full, with the rest retrieved from reference TRBV7-2 and TRBJ2-7, is GAGVSQSPSNKVTEKGKDVELRCDPISGHTALYWYRQSLGQGLEFLIYFQGNSAPDKSGLPSDRFSAERTGGSVSTLTIQRTQQEDSAVYLCASSLEPSARKYFGPGTRLTVT.

This chain uses TRBV28 with TRBJ1-1; the match to TRBD1 covers 10 bases. This CDR3 has 15 residues. Germline V gives CDR1 MDHEN, CDR2 SYDVKM. V lost 7 bases to trimming and J lost 0 bases; unmatched junction nucleotides: 5. CDR3 amino acids: CASTTGGFVNTEAFF. CDR3 DNA: TGTGCCAGCACGACAGGGGGCTTCGTGAACACTGAAGCTTTCTTT.

The chain couples TRBV2 to TRBJ1-1; D uncertain. V gave up 8 bases and J gave up 4 bases, with 8 bases separating them. This CDR3 has 11 amino acids. CDR1 is SNHLY, CDR2 FYNNEI, per germline. CDR3 in DNA: TGTGCCAGCGGAGCGTCCACTGAAGCTTTCTTT. It codes for CASGASTEAFF.

The V gene is TRBV7-2, the J gene TRBJ1-1, with D perhaps matching TRBD1 (6 bases). The CDR3 extends over 13 amino acids. V was pared by 5 bases and J by 0 bases, with 7 bases between. Germline V lookup: CDR1 SGHTA, CDR2 FQGNSA. The CDR3 is CASSGGLNTEAFF. The CDR3 region has the DNA TGTGCCAGCAGCGGGGGGCTGAACACTGAAGCTTTCTTT.

The sample holds one count of this clone. This rearrangement joins TRBV7-2 to TRBJ2-5; TRBD1 matches at 7 bases. CDR1 and CDR2 from the germline V gene are SGHTA and FQGNSA. This CDR3 has 14 amino acids. J gave up 5 bases and V 6 bases, and 9 bases lay outside the gene matches. The CDR3: CASSKDRARETQYF. DNA for the CDR3: TGTGCCAGCAGTAAAGACAGGGCGAGGGAGACCCAGTACTTC.

This clone was seen a few times. The rearrangement joins TRBV28 to TRBJ2-1; D call uncertain. V lost 6 bases and J 5 bases, leaving 11 bases between the germline ends. In germline, CDR1 is MDHEN, CDR2 SYDVKM. CDR3 length equals 13 residues. The chain's CDR3 is CASRPPSHNEQFF. CDR3 nucleotides: TGTGCCAGCAGGCCGCCTTCCCACAATGAGCAGTTCTTC.

This chain uses TRBV7-2 with TRBJ1-5; the D gene is possibly TRBD1 (5 bases). The CDR3 is 13 amino acids. Deletions cut 2 bases from V and 7 bases from J, with 9 bases between. The germline V gene has CDR1 SGHTA and CDR2 FQGNSA. In DNA, the CDR3 is TGTGCCAGCAGCTTACGGGGGAAGCAGCCCCAGCATTTT. Translating it yields CASSLRGKQPQHF.

The chain combines TRBV28 with TRBJ2-2; D uncertain. The germline CDR1 and CDR2 sequences are MDHEN and SYDVKM. V was clipped by 4 bases and J by 0 bases, with 9 bases between them. The CDR3 is made up of 15 amino acids. The CDR3 DNA sequence: TGTGCCAGCAGTTCGGACGATACGAACACCGGGGAGCTGTTTTTT. Residues: CASSSDDTNTGELFF.

The chain is built from TRBV28 and TRBJ2-7; maybe TRBD2 (6 bases). Germline CDR1 MDHEN, CDR2 SYDVKM. The CDR3 runs to 12 residues. The germline V and J ends were trimmed by 3 bases and 5 bases, with 8 bases remaining between them. The chain's CDR3 is CASSFQRDEQYF. The CDR3 DNA sequence: TGTGCCAGCAGTTTCCAGCGGGACGAGCAGTACTTC. Variable domain in full (rest from reference TRBV28 and TRBJ2-7): DVKVTQSSRYLVKRTGEKVFLECVQDMDHENMFWYRQDPGLGLRLIYFSYDVKMKEKGDIPEGYSVSREKKERFSLILESASTNQTSMYLCASSFQRDEQYFGPGTRLTVT.

The V call is TRBV4-1, the J call TRBJ2-7; 9 positions agree with TRBD1. This CDR3 contains 15 residues. Trimming took 4 bases from V and 7 from J; bases not matched to a gene: 11. The V gene's germline CDR1 is MGHRA and CDR2 YSYEKL. The CDR3 region is CASSPSGQGIGEQYF. CDR3 in DNA: TGCGCCAGCAGCCCCTCGGGACAGGGTATCGGTGAGCAGTACTTC.

This chain uses TRBV18 with TRBJ2-2, with D possibly TRBD2 on 6 matching bases. This CDR3 comprises 16 residues. V was shortened by 6 bases and J by 3 bases, with 17 bases between the two germline ends. From germline, CDR1 is KGHSH and CDR2 LQKENI. The chain's CDR3 is CASSPTRREYTGELFF. CDR3 nucleotides: TGTGCCAGCTCGCCGACCCGGAGGGAGTACACCGGGGAGCTGTTTTTT.